This TCR beta chain was sequenced during a study of T cells after yellow fever vaccination. Study background: Sorting on CD3, CD45RA, CCR7 and CD95 yielded EM, EMRA, CM and Tscm memory subsets.

This clonotype was detected many times. Germline assignment: CDR1 SGHTA and CDR2 FQGNSA. This CDR3 contains 14 residues. With V trimmed by 4 bases and J by 7 bases, 4 bases remained unmatched. Study observations and caveats: Detected again after the booster were most primary-vaccination clones, at almost 97% CD4 and 70% to 90% CD8. Highly abundant clonotypes carried over from the bulk population could end up in FACS-sorted repertoires as contaminants.

TCRdb re-called the 5' RACE reads through MiXCR, storing one row per CDR3 protein. The repertoire has tens of thousands of distinct CDR3 sequences, roughly a tenth of them found once; the top ten carry 12%. The sequences come from PBMCs, either bulk or a sorted T-cell subset (CD4+, CD8+, memory, or dextramer-sorted; not recorded which), collected around 14 days after the first yellow fever vaccination. This chain links TRBV7-2 with TRBJ1-6; 7 nucleotides line up with TRBD1. This clonotype was obtained from a man aged 18 to 29 who received the YFV17D yellow fever vaccine. The DNA for the CDR3 is TGTGCCAGCAGCTCCACAGGGGTGAATTCACCCCTCCACTTT. Translated, it gives CASSSTGVNSPLHF.